The 19 T cell receptor beta chains presented below share a single source sample, sequenced in a study of shared clonotypes between healthy human individuals. Profiling relied on immunoSEQ multiplex PCR, and the TCRdb table lists in-frame clones only, not all of them. This table holds under 850,000 clones, around 77% found once. The sequencing input was memory CD4+ T cells sorted from blood. Subset indicated: CD45RA-negative fraction. Source of these receptors: a woman aged 25-40 years in good health.

The chain joins TRBV7-2 to TRBJ2-3; tentative D call: TRBD1 (5 bases). The ends were cut back, 1 base at V and 6 bases at J, with 11 bases in the middle. Germline-derived CDR1 and CDR2 are SGHTA and FQGNSA. This CDR3 has 14 amino acids. CDR3 DNA sequence: TGTGCCAGCAGCTTAGTTGGGGCGAGCGATACGCAGTATTTT. This gives the protein CASSLVGASDTQYF.

The V gene is TRBV9, the J gene TRBJ2-7, with a weak D call TRBD2 (6 bases). Germline values: CDR1 SGDLS, CDR2 YYNGEE. Trimming took 0 bases from V and 6 from J, leaving 16 bases between them. The CDR3 is 15 residues long. This CDR3 reads CASSVEGAPGGEQYF. In nucleotides, the CDR3 is TGTGCCAGCAGCGTAGAGGGAGCCCCCGGGGGCGAGCAGTACTTC.

The chain carries TRBV29-1 and TRBJ2-3, with TRBD1 identical over 9 bases. Germline assignment: CDR1 SQVTM and CDR2 ANQGSEA. CDR3 length equals 13 residues. V shed 7 bases, J shed 3 bases, and the junction held 5 bases outside the gene matches. This CDR3 reads CSALQGATDTQYF. CDR3 coding DNA: TGCAGCGCTCTACAGGGGGCTACAGATACGCAGTATTTT.

This chain uses TRBV6-1 with TRBJ2-7; no definite D call. This CDR3 spans 13 amino acids. V was clipped by 7 bases and J by 0 bases, with 10 bases between them. Germline V gene data show CDR1 as MNHNS and CDR2 as SASEGT. The CDR3 DNA reads TGTGCCAGCACCTTCCTCAGCTCCTACGAGCAGTACTTC. Its translation: CASTFLSSYEQYF.

This chain uses TRBV7-9 with TRBJ1-4, with D possibly being TRBD1 (5 bases). From germline, CDR1 is SEHNR and CDR2 FQNEAQ (reference sequence). The V gene lost 3 bases and the J gene lost 0 bases, with 11 bases spanning the gap. The CDR3 is made up of 16 amino acids. The CDR3 region is CASSFVQVATNEKLFF. The CDR3, as DNA: TGTGCCAGCAGCTTTGTACAGGTTGCAACTAATGAAAAACTGTTTTTT.

This clone was seen only a few times. V is TRBV5-1 and J is TRBJ2-2, with TRBD2 matching 8 bases. This CDR3 is built from 14 residues. V was clipped by 6 bases and J by 6 bases; unmatched bases: 7. The V gene's germline CDR1 is SGHRS and CDR2 YFSETQ. CDR3 residues: CASTGTSAAGELFF. In DNA form, the CDR3 reads TGCGCCAGCACGGGGACTAGTGCTGCCGGGGAGCTGTTTTTT.

This clone was detected only once. This chain uses TRBV5-1 with TRBJ1-1; D ambiguous. The length of the CDR3 is 14 residues. V dropped 1 base and J dropped 3 bases, with 10 bases sitting between them. The germline CDR1 and CDR2 sequences are SGHRS and YFSETQ. The CDR3 loop reads CASSLRVGDTEAFF. CDR3 DNA: TGCGCCAGCAGCTTGAGAGTAGGAGACACTGAAGCTTTCTTT.

About this clone itself: Additional DNA sequences in this sample encode the identical CDR3. The DNA of the CDR3 is TGTGCCAGCAGTTTAAGCGGCTCTGGGGCCAACGTCCTGACTTTC. Translating it yields CASSLSGSGANVLTF. The V gene is TRBV28, the J gene TRBJ2-6, with D possibly TRBD2 on 5 matching bases. The CDR3 spans 15 residues. Germline CDR1 and CDR2: MDHEN and SYDVKM. V was cut by 2 bases and J by 0 bases, with 5 bases left in between.

J is TRBJ1-5 and V is TRBV18, with D unresolved. The ends were cut back, 2 bases at V and 8 bases at J, with 10 bases in the middle. Germline CDR1 KGHSH, CDR2 LQKENI. The CDR3 is 13 amino acids. The CDR3 loop reads CASSPGLREPQHF. The DNA for the CDR3 is TGTGCCAGCTCACCAGGGCTACGCGAGCCCCAGCATTTT. Together with reference TRBV18 and TRBJ1-5, the CDR3 gives the full variable domain: NAGVMQNPRHLVRRRGQEARLRCSPMKGHSHVYWYRQLPEEGLKFMVYLQKENIIDESGMPKERFSAEFPKEGPSILRIQQVVRGDSAAYFCASSPGLREPQHFGDGTRLSIL.

This chain links TRBV28 with TRBJ2-7; 9 bases line up with TRBD2. The length of the CDR3 is 15 residues. Germline CDR1 MDHEN, CDR2 SYDVKM. With 7 bases clipped from V and 1 base from J, the junction kept 8 bases outside the gene matches. CDR3: CASTPRAGGSYEQYF. The CDR3 DNA reads TGTGCCAGCACCCCTCGGGCGGGAGGGTCCTACGAGCAGTACTTC.

The chain joins TRBV7-2 to TRBJ1-5; the D gene is possibly TRBD1 (6 bases). Trimming stripped 1 base from V and 3 bases from J, with 10 bases between. This CDR3 is 15 amino acids long. CDR1 is SGHTA and CDR2 is FQGNSA in the germline V gene. The CDR3 coding sequence is TGTGCCAGCAGCTTAGGACAGGCGGACAATCAGCCCCAGCATTTT. Translation gives CASSLGQADNQPQHF.

This clone has only a few counts. The rearrangement links TRBV7-9 to TRBJ1-3; possible D gene TRBD1, 6 bases. The V end was cut by 8 bases, the J end by 0 bases, with 11 bases between. Per the germline V gene, CDR1 is SEHNR and CDR2 is FQNEAQ (reference sequence). CDR3 length: 14 residues. For the CDR3, the DNA is TGTGCCAGCTCCTTGGACAGCTCTGGAAACACCATATATTTT. The encoded protein is CASSLDSSGNTIYF.

This clone occurred a few times. The V gene is TRBV9, the J gene TRBJ2-2; TRBD2 agrees at 9 bases. Germline assignment: CDR1 SGDLS and CDR2 YYNGEE. The junction had 4 bases not matched to a gene; V was cut back by 4 bases and J by 3 bases. The CDR3 consists of 15 residues. The CDR3 region has the DNA TGTGCCAGCAGCAAAAGCGGGAGGTACACCGGGGAGCTGTTTTTT. It encodes CASSKSGRYTGELFF.

CDR3 residues: CATPRWDGAYEQYF. As DNA, the CDR3 is TGCGCCACCCCCCGGTGGGACGGAGCCTACGAGCAGTACTTC. The chain carries TRBV10-1 and TRBJ2-7, with D tentatively TRBD1 or TRBD2 (5 bases each). The V end lost 10 bases, the J end lost 2 bases, and 18 bases lay between the germline ends. CDR1 is WNHNN, CDR2 SYGVQD, per germline (reference sequence). The CDR3 has 14 amino acids.

This chain joins TRBV7-9 and TRBJ2-7; 9 positions match TRBD1. V lost 4 bases, J lost 4 bases, and 2 bases stayed unmatched. CDR3 length: 13 amino acids. Germline V lookup: CDR1 SEHNR, CDR2 FQNEAQ (reference sequence). In nucleotides, the CDR3 is TGTGCCAGCAGCTGGACAGGGGTATACGAGCAGTACTTC. It yields the protein CASSWTGVYEQYF. The full variable domain, completed using reference TRBV7-9 and TRBJ2-7, is DTGVSQNPRHKITKRGQNVTFRCDPISEHNRLYWYRQTLGQGPEFLTYFQNEAQLEKSRLLSDRFSAERPKGSFSTLEIQRTEQGDSAMYLCASSWTGVYEQYFGPGTRLTVT.

The rearrangement uses TRBV25-1 and TRBJ2-5; D possibly corresponds to TRBD1 (5 bases). The J call may be wrong; the DNA end is better matched by TRBJ2-7. Germline assignment: CDR1 MGHDK and CDR2 SYGVNS. This CDR3 is 14 amino acids long. The DNA for the CDR3 is TGTGCCAGCAGTGACACCAAGGGGTCCTACGAGCAGTACTTC. Its protein is CASSDTKGSYEQYF.

V gene TRBV21-1 combines with J gene TRBJ2-2; the listed D gene, TRBD1, was not tested against the DNA. TRBV21-1 is shown as a pseudogene. The length of the CDR3 is 17 residues. CDR3: CASSTPDRGGSTGELFF. In DNA form, the CDR3 reads TGTGCCAGCAGCACACCTGACAGGGGAGGAAGCACCGGGGAGCTGTTTTTT.

This chain links TRBV30 with TRBJ2-3; possible D gene TRBD2, 6 bases. The ends were cut back, 1 base at V and 2 bases at J, with 13 bases in the middle. The CDR3 covers 15 residues. The germline CDR1 and CDR2 sequences are GTSNPN and SVGIG (reference sequence). The chain's CDR3 is CAWSAVSGLTDTQYF. CDR3 in DNA: TGTGCCTGGAGTGCCGTTAGCGGACTCACAGATACGCAGTATTTT. The full variable domain, with the rest looked up from reference TRBV30 and TRBJ2-3, is SQTIHQWPATLVQPVGSPLSLECTVEGTSNPNLYWYRQAAGRGLQLLFYSVGIGQISSEVPQNLSASRPQDRQFILSSKKLLLSDSGFYLCAWSAVSGLTDTQYFGPGTRLTVL.

V gene TRBV7-9 combines with J gene TRBJ2-1; the D is unclear. Trimming shortened V by 4 bases and J by 0 bases, and 10 bases separated the two germline ends. CDR1 and CDR2 from the germline V gene are SEHNR and FQNEAQ (reference sequence). This CDR3 has 15 amino acids. The CDR3 loop is CASSSVSSSYNEQFF. CDR3 nucleotides: TGTGCCAGCAGCTCAGTTTCGAGCTCCTACAATGAGCAGTTCTTC.